The sequence of this T cell receptor beta chain was determined in a study of beta chain features in type 1 diabetes. The study reverse transcribed the entire isolated RNA, so it sequenced expressed TCRB transcripts. For naive, central memory and regulatory T cell samples, reads averaged around 3.8 million. The data were produced by immunoSEQ multiplex PCR, yet TCRdb's version contains in-frame clones alone and is incomplete. The data contain over 700,000 clones, roughly 15% of them singletons. Populations obtained by sorting all exceeded 95% purity. About this clone: What it binds is unknown.

Between the trimmed V and J ends, which lost 2 bases and 2 bases, there was a span of 8 bases. Per germline, CDR1 SGHNT and CDR2 YENEEA. This CDR3 is built from 14 residues. Notes on the study in general: The VDJ junctions of type 1 diabetes patients carried fewer insertions and more deletions.

Sequences were obtained from naive CD4+ T cells from blood. This chain uses TRBV11-3 with TRBJ2-3; D is unclear. The receptor's source is a young woman in good health. CDR3 region: CASSLSRATDTQYF. Written as DNA, the CDR3 is TGTGCCAGCAGCTTATCCCGGGCCACAGATACGCAGTATTTT. The full variable domain, in which reference TRBV11-3 and TRBJ2-3 provide the parts outside the CDR3, is EAGVVQSPRYKIIEKKQPVAFWCNPISGHNTLYWYLQNLGQGPELLIRYENEEAVDDSQLPKDRFSAERLKGVDSTLKIQPAELGDSAVYLCASSLSRATDTQYFGPGTRLTVL.